This TCR beta chain was recorded in a study of beta chain features in type 1 diabetes (dated by TCRdb to between 2018 and 2020). Context from the whole study: No differences in mean age, gender distribution, total cell number or subset yield were found between patients and healthy donors. A total of some 100,000,000 sorted cells were examined across all samples, and a strong correlation was observed between cell number per subset and RNA yield. In the study, TCRB repertoires of sorted circulating CD4+ T cell subsets from recently diagnosed type 1 diabetes patients were compared with those of matched healthy donors. Naive and central memory subsets were obtained from all 30 or so donors, but regulatory and stem cell-like memory subsets were isolated from only 8 patients and 8 healthy donors. Summary of the overall study and its limitations: Shorter templates might be favored by PCR, yet because patient and control samples were amplified and corrected together, any such skew would affect both groups equally. A moderate but significant shortening of TCRB CDR3 length was observed in type 1 diabetes patients in all four CD4+ subsets. Because small numbers of individuals were included in the HLA sub-analyses, any influence of HLA type on TCRB rearrangement was left unresolved. The naive, central memory and regulatory TCRB repertoires appeared to resemble one another more closely among patients than among healthy donors. Because cDNA rather than genomic DNA was sequenced, highly expressing activated cells could have been over-represented, although no difference in activation and CD3 levels was found between groups. Fewer insertions and more nucleotide deletions at VDJ recombination sites were observed in patients with type 1 diabetes, implying thymic rearrangement abnormalities.

The CDR3 numbers 15 residues from cysteine through phenylalanine. CDR3 DNA only is kept here, 45 bases in frame from base 1. Unmatched junction bases come to 6, with V trimmed by 5 bases and J by 7 bases. In the germline V gene, CDR1 corresponds to SGHTA and CDR2 to FQGNSA. All of the isolated RNA was reverse transcribed with the High Capacity cDNA Reverse Transcription Kit, so expressed TCRB transcripts were sequenced. Naive, central memory and regulatory T cell samples underwent deep immunoSEQ sequencing, averaging roughly 3.5 million total reads per sample. Sorted cells were lysed in RLT buffer, and RNA was extracted using DNase-treated RNeasy Micro or Mini kits according to cell number. To prevent cross-contamination, every cell subset was processed on its own, while patient and healthy donor samples were processed together. The immunoSEQ multiplex PCR was used to amplify TCRB sequences from cDNA, generating 87-bp fragments that spanned the CDR3 region. The amplicons were sequenced using the Illumina HiSeq platform. As for the original processing: Synthetic template baselines were used to correct PCR bias computationally, reads within Hamming distance 2 were collapsed, and singletons that could not be merged were discarded. Reads were aligned against IMGT to assign V, D and J genes, CDR3 length and insertions or deletions at six rearrangement sites. Within each subset, clonotype counts were normalized to sorted cell number, and only after that were true diversity and Gini coefficients computed with the tcR R package. The overlap coefficient, calculated on TCRB nucleotide sequences, was used to measure repertoire sharing. TCRdb carries this immuneACCESS record with in-frame sequences only. Its versions omit some clonotypes, under half of them owing to an unresolved V gene in the studies checked, with the rest unexplained. The D gene and trimming were derived from the DNA, and the V and J assignments and clone size from that table. The sample profile shows approximately 170,000 clones; roughly 7.1% of them were found once. The ten largest account for approximately 0.93% of the sample.

A single peripheral blood draw of approximately 100 mL on average was collected from each donor into heparinised tubes. A BD FACSAria II was used to sort naive, central memory, regulatory and stem cell-like memory CD4+ T cells with a panel that included CD45RO, CCR7, CD25, CD127, CD95 and CD27. All sorted populations exceeded 98% purity. PBMCs were isolated immediately by Lymphoprep density gradient centrifugation and stained directly without culture. To minimize batch effects, samples were stained and sorted in pairs, one healthy donor with one patient per experiment. A note on this clone: No cognate antigen has been identified for it. No base quality information exists; no much larger clone differs at one position.

The rearranged segments are TRBV7-2 and TRBJ1-6; 9 of the junction bases match TRBD1. The sample taken for sequencing was central memory CD4+ T cells from blood. The TCR was taken from a woman in her 40s with type 1 diabetes. In nucleotides, the sequence is TGTGCCAGCAGCCAGCAGGGGACAGGGAATTCACCCCTCCACTTT. Translated, it reads CASSQQGTGNSPLHF.